This T cell receptor beta chain appears in the sequencing data of a study of T cells in Graves' hyperthyroidism and ophthalmopathy. RNA transcripts were the template for amplifying TCR beta CDR3 regions. First-round RT-PCR targeting the TCR CDR3 was performed with the HTBI primer set. MiXCR, applied by TCRdb to the multiplex PCR reads, yields one record per CDR3 protein. The data contain around 720,000 distinct CDR3 sequences, about 35% of them singletons. Concerning this clonotype itself: Its antigen is unknown.

Study results and limitations: Through a model of 13 V-J features, ophthalmopathy was separated from stable hyperthyroidism.

Fresh peripheral blood, more than 8 ml of it, supplied the PBMCs. This CDR3 is built from 14 residues. CDR1 and CDR2 from the germline V gene are DFQATT and SNEGSKA (reference sequence). Sequencing used blood. This chain connects TRBV20-1 to TRBJ2-5; 9 positions agree with TRBD2. This TCR derives from a woman aged 40 to 50 with Graves' hyperthyroidism. The CDR3 DNA reads as TGCCGTTCAAGGGGGCTAGCGGGGAAAGAGACCCAGTACTTC. Amino acids: CRSRGLAGKETQYF.